The clone carrying this T cell receptor (beta chain) has just a few counts. Its antigen is not identified. Reverse transcription of all isolated RNA meant that expressed TCRB transcripts were sequenced. Some clones are missing from TCRdb's copy, which holds only in-frame ones; the method was immunoSEQ multiplex PCR. Among 310,000 or so clones listed, 9.5% to 11% were seen once. CDR3 length: 14 residues. The V gene end was trimmed by 10 bases and the J gene end by 6 bases; junction bases not matched to a gene: 9. From germline, CDR1 is SGHAT and CDR2 FQDESV (reference sequence). These data belong to a study of beta chain features in type 1 diabetes. Overall study findings and caveats: TCRB CDR3s were moderately but significantly shorter in Type 1 diabetes patients in all four CD4+ subsets.

Sequenced material: naive CD4+ T cells from blood. The receptor was derived from a woman in her thirties in good health. The chain links TRBV11-1 to TRBJ2-2; 9 positions match TRBD1. CDR3 loop: CAIPGQGSSGELFF. The CDR3 coding sequence is TGTGCCATACCGGGACAGGGAAGTTCCGGGGAGCTGTTTTTT. The full variable domain, rest sourced from reference TRBV11-1 and TRBJ2-2, is EAEVAQSPRYKITEKSQAVAFWCDPISGHATLYWYRQILGQGPELLVQFQDESVVDDSQLPKDRFSAERLKGVDSTLKIQPAELGDSAMYLCAIPGQGSSGELFFGEGSRLTVL.